These T cell receptor beta chains were read from a single sample in a study of vaccination effects on CD4 cells after COVID-19. This table comes from immunoSEQ multiplex PCR, and its TCRdb copy is limited to in-frame clones, with some not included. The sample has more than 35,000 clones; approximately 82% are singletons. Their recognized antigens are unknown. The material sequenced was CD4+ T cells from PBMCs cultured with HCoV-NL63 spike peptides, taken after COVID-19 vaccination. These receptors all come from a human donor who received a COVID-19 vaccine. Some clones in this sample may be carry-over from other donors' samples. CDR3s include the opening cysteine and the closing phenylalanine or tryptophan. The D gene is left open where the match is weak. Size values are once, few and many counts, or a class for expanded clones, and some rows have none.

size	V	J	D	CDR3	DNA
-	TRBV14	TRBJ1-1	-	CASSQGSQVNTEAFF	TGTGCCAGCAGCCAAGGTTCACAGGTTAACACTGAAGCTTTCTTT
once	TRBV5-1	TRBJ1-1	TRBD1	CASSFDYLDRVGTEAFF	TGCGCCAGCAGCTTCGACTATCTTGACAGGGTGGGCACTGAAGCTTTCTTT
-	TRBV11-2	TRBJ2-2	-	CASREGLNTGELFF	TGTGCCAGCAGGGAGGGCCTAAACACCGGGGAGCTGTTTTTT
-	TRBV6-5	TRBJ1-5	TRBD1	CASSQRQGAIQPQHF	TGTGCCAGCAGCCAGAGGCAGGGGGCTATTCAGCCCCAGCATTTT
-	TRBV18	TRBJ1-2	-	CASSPPGIRANYGYTF	TGTGCCAGCTCACCACCGGGGATTCGGGCTAACTATGGCTACACCTTC
-	TRBV2	TRBJ1-6	-	CASRLTGPLHF	TGTGCCAGCAGACTTACAGGGCCCCTCCACTTT
-	TRBV7-2	TRBJ1-1	TRBD1	CASPRDRGHTEAFF	TGTGCCAGCCCTAGGGACAGGGGGCACACTGAAGCTTTCTTT
-	TRBV7-2	TRBJ2-2	TRBD1	CASKPGQTNTGELFF	TGTGCCAGTAAACCGGGACAGACGAACACCGGGGAGCTGTTTTTT
-	TRBV18	TRBJ2-2	TRBD1	CASSPDRGTGELFF	TGTGCCAGCTCACCCGACAGGGGAACCGGGGAGCTGTTTTTT
-	TRBV7-2	TRBJ1-6	TRBD1	CASHLGGTGGSYNSPLHF	TGTGCCAGCCACTTAGGAGGGACAGGGGGCAGCTATAATTCACCCCTCCACTTT
-	TRBV24-1	TRBJ2-5	TRBD1	CATSDLPGQGQETQYF	TGTGCCACCAGTGACTTACCGGGACAGGGCCAAGAGACCCAGTACTTC
-	TRBV6-5	TRBJ1-1	TRBD1	CASSYTGQGFRTEAFF	TGTGCCAGCAGTTACACGGGACAGGGCTTCCGGACTGAAGCTTTCTTT
-	TRBV24-1	TRBJ1-2	-	CATSDLISGGYTF	TGTGCCACCAGTGATTTGATTTCAGGTGGCTACACCTTC
-	TRBV6-6	TRBJ1-1	-	CASSLRPTEAFF	TGTGCCAGCAGTTTGCGCCCCACTGAAGCTTTCTTT
-	TRBV3-1/TRBV3-2	TRBJ1-2	-	CASSQDRTGGGYTF	TGTGCCAGCAGCCAAGATCGTACGGGGGGTGGCTACACCTTC
-	TRBV18	TRBJ2-2	-	CASRTTNTGELFF	TGTGCCAGCCGGACAACGAACACCGGGGAGCTGTTTTTT
-	TRBV18	TRBJ2-7	TRBD1	CASSRIFGTDSYEQYF	TGTGCCAGCTCACGCATCTTCGGGACAGACTCCTACGAGCAGTACTTC
-	TRBV18	TRBJ1-2	TRBD1	CASSPFQGEENYGYTF	TGTGCCAGCTCACCATTTCAGGGGGAGGAGAACTATGGCTACACCTTC
-	TRBV7-8	TRBJ2-5	TRBD2	CASSNGGGGAQETQYF	TGTGCCAGCAGCAATGGGGGCGGGGGGGCCCAAGAGACCCAGTACTTC
-	TRBV5-6	TRBJ2-3	TRBD1	CASSLGPRGQNTQYF	TGTGCCAGCAGCTTGGGTCCCAGGGGGCAAAATACGCAGTATTTT
once	TRBV3-1/TRBV3-2	TRBJ2-3	TRBD2	CASSQDLGGGGLTQYF	TGTGCCAGCAGCCAAGATCTGGGCGGGGGGGGTTTGACGCAGTATTTT
-	TRBV11-2	TRBJ1-4	-	CASSLGNANEKLFF	TGTGCCAGCAGCTTAGGGAATGCTAATGAAAAACTGTTTTTT
-	TRBV30	TRBJ2-5	TRBD2	CAWSVRRPSGGETQYF	TGTGCCTGGAGTGTACGCCGACCGTCGGGGGGAGAGACCCAGTACTTC
-	TRBV9	TRBJ1-2	-	CASSVEHAFRYTF	TGTGCCAGCAGCGTAGAACATGCTTTTCGCTACACCTTC
-	TRBV28	TRBJ1-5	-	CASSLFSNQPQHF	TGTGCCAGCAGTTTATTCAGCAATCAGCCCCAGCATTTT
-	TRBV5-1	TRBJ1-3	-	CASSLNPGVAGNTIYF	TGCGCCAGCAGCTTGAATCCGGGGGTCGCTGGAAACACCATATATTTT
-	TRBV2	TRBJ1-1	-	CASKMGVGGTEAFF	TGTGCCAGCAAAATGGGGGTCGGAGGAACTGAAGCTTTCTTT
-	TRBV18	TRBJ1-6	TRBD1	CASSRDSRTLVLDNSPLHF	TGTGCCAGCTCACGGGACAGCCGAACTTTAGTCCTTGATAATTCACCCCTCCACTTT
few	TRBV5-1	TRBJ2-2	TRBD2	CASSPGTSNTGELFF	TGCGCCAGCAGCCCCGGGACTAGCAATACCGGGGAGCTGTTTTTT